This T cell receptor beta chain originates from a study of PD-L1 blockade in urothelial cancer (dated by TCRdb to 2016 to 2017). Notes on the research overall: Therapy was started in the mid-2010s for all patients, and atezolizumab 1,200 mg was administered intravenously every 3 weeks. Pretreatment tumor samples, along with matched peripheral blood serially collected before and after atezolizumab treatment, were subjected to TCR sequencing. A median of about 150,000 T cells and roughly 80,000 unique TCRs was obtained from blood samples, and a median clonality of approximately 0.08 was observed. An exploratory multi-omic analysis was conducted of the somatic, immune and clinical correlates of response to PD-L1 blockade with atezolizumab in urothelial cancer. Over 28 patients had pretreatment blood TCR-seq, around 24 had at least one posttreatment blood collection, and around 24 had tumor TCR-seq. Blood samples were analyzed 3 weeks after the start of treatment (second dose) and 6 weeks after the start of treatment. Patients had an ECOG performance status of 0 or 1 and had received between 0 and 3 prior chemotherapy regimens. Durable clinical benefit meant progression-free survival longer than 6 months, and TCR features were also tested against progression-free and overall survival. Whole exome sequencing and RNA sequencing of pretreatment tumors were performed alongside TCR sequencing in the same patients. Roughly 10 patients reached durable clinical benefit, while about 20 patients did not. About 90% of the roughly 29 patients were males with bladder-origin urothelial cancer, and about 65% of the 29 reported a prior smoking history. Here is what the overall study found, with its caveats: Small sample size (n ≈ 29) and many exploratory analyses mean the results are intended to be hypothesis-generating. A pretreatment peripheral blood TCR clonality below the median was linked to improved progression-free and overall survival. Greater expansion of tumor-associated TCR clones in peripheral blood 3 weeks after the start of treatment was observed in patients with durable benefit (n of about 24, p = 0.022).

Synthetic TCR analog templates were spiked into each PCR to estimate absolute template abundance from read counts. The immunoSEQ assay was used to amplify TCRbeta CDR3 regions from genomic DNA with bias-controlled V and J gene primers. Sequencing of rearranged TCRbeta segments was done at approximately 20X coverage. On the study's bioinformatics: Sequencing errors were corrected by clustering, and CDR3s were annotated against IMGT so that V, D and J genes could be assigned. Downstream analyses used only productive TCRbeta rearrangements and left out out-of-frame or stop-codon sequences. Clonality was computed as one minus Shannon entropy normalized by the log of the number of unique productive sequences. Fisher's exact test with Benjamini-Hochberg correction, using a cutoff of adjusted p below 0.01, was how clones that differed between time points or between blood and tumor were identified. Here the immuneACCESS table is served through TCRdb, limited to in-frame sequences with V and J called. Missing clones are a known gap in these copies; in checked studies unresolved V genes cover under half, and the rest lacks a known reason. V and J calls and clone size are given by that table; D and trimming were obtained from the DNA. The sample table contains some 40,000 clones; only one count was recorded for roughly 80% of them. Around 15% of the sample is taken by the ten largest.

A note on this clone: Its recognized antigen is unknown. One base away there is no much larger clone; base qualities are not given.

From cysteine to phenylalanine, the CDR3 is 19 amino acids long. Only the CDR3 DNA is retained, 57 bases long and in frame from the first base. CDR1 and CDR2 (ENHRY, SYGVKD) derive from the germline V gene. Trimming takes 3 bases off V and 1 base off J; junction bases not matched to a gene: 9. The time point label of this sample denotes: pretreatment peripheral blood. A cohort of more than 25 patients with locally advanced or metastatic urothelial carcinoma, treated at Memorial Sloan Kettering on a trial protocol, was included. Peripheral blood mononuclear cells were collected pretreatment and during treatment, at between 1 and 8 total time points per patient. The Qiagen DNeasy Blood extraction kit was used to purify genomic DNA from total PBMCs and tumor samples. PBMCs were collected pretreatment and during treatment, and were isolated and stored as previously described.

This material consisted of PBMCs, taken around atezolizumab (anti-PD-L1) treatment. This TCR was sampled from a man aged 80 or over with urothelial cancer. The sequence is built from TRBV10-3 and TRBJ2-3; 14 central nucleotides agree with TRBD2. The CDR3 is CAISDKTPTSGRGTDTQYF. In nucleotide form, the sequence is TGTGCCATCAGTGACAAAACACCGACTAGCGGGAGGGGCACAGATACGCAGTATTTT.